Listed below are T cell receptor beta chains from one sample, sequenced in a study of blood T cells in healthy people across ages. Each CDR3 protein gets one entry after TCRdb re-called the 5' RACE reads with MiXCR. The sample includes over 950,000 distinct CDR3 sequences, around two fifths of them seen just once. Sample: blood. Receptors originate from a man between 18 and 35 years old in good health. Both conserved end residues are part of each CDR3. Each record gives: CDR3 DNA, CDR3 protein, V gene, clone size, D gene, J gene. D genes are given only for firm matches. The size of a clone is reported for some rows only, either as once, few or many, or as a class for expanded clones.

TGCGCCAGCAGCCAAGATGTGCCGGCCCACTATGGCTACACCTTC CASSQDVPAHYGYTF TRBV4-3 . . TRBJ1-2
TGCAGTGCTAGTCCCCCGGGACAGGGTTTCACTGAAGCTTTCTTT CSASPPGQGFTEAFF TRBV20-1 . TRBD1 TRBJ1-1
TGCAGTGCTACCCGGGACGGACTTAACACTGAAGCTTTCTTT CSATRDGLNTEAFF TRBV20-1 . . TRBJ1-1
TGTGCCAGCAGCCTTAGTAGGGACAGCCTCTATGGCTACACCTTC CASSLSRDSLYGYTF TRBV7-2 . TRBD1 TRBJ1-2
TGTGCCACCAGTGATTCCCGGGACAGGGGGCACAATGAGCAGTTCTTC CATSDSRDRGHNEQFF TRBV24-1 few TRBD1 TRBJ2-1
TGTGCCTGGAGCCTATCGGGACCAGTCTACGAGCAGTACTTC CAWSLSGPVYEQYF TRBV30 few . TRBJ2-7
TGCGCCAGCAGCCAACGTTCGTCAGAGACCCAGTACTTC CASSQRSSETQYF TRBV4-3 . . TRBJ2-5
TGTGCCAGCAGCCATAGCAGCCTCGGGGATGGCTACACCTTC CASSHSSLGDGYTF TRBV7-8 . . TRBJ1-2
TGCGCCAGCAGCTTGTCAGGGTTCAACACCGGGGAGCTGTTTTTT CASSLSGFNTGELFF TRBV5-1 . . TRBJ2-2
TGTGGGGGCACTGAAGCTTTCTTT CGGTEAFF TRBV12-3/TRBV12-4 . . TRBJ1-1
TGTGCCAGCAGCCAAGGGAAGCTCAGGGACAGGGAAAAACTGTTTTTT CASSQGKLRDREKLFF TRBV3-1 . TRBD1 TRBJ1-4
TGTGCCAGCAGATTAGCGGTTCAAGAGACCCAGTACTTC CASRLAVQETQYF TRBV7-9 . . TRBJ2-5
TGTGCCAGCAGCTTAGAATCCGGGGACAGCTCCTACGAGCAGTACTTC CASSLESGDSSYEQYF TRBV7-2 . TRBD1 TRBJ2-7
TGCGCCAGCAGCTTATTCGGGACAGGGAAAACCGGGGAGCTGTTTTTT CASSLFGTGKTGELFF TRBV5-1 . TRBD1 TRBJ2-2
TGCAGTGCCCGACTAGCGGGGGGAAACACAGATACGCAGTATTTT CSARLAGGNTDTQYF TRBV20-1 few TRBD2 TRBJ2-3
TGTGCCAGCTCACCAAAGGGATCAAACACTGAAGCTTTCTTT CASSPKGSNTEAFF TRBV18 few . TRBJ1-1
TGTGCCAGCAGTTCTAGTTTTCGCGGACAGTACGAGCAGTACTTC CASSSSFRGQYEQYF TRBV28 few . TRBJ2-7
TGTGCCAGCAGCTTAAGGACCAGGGGCACAGATACGCAGTATTTT CASSLRTRGTDTQYF TRBV7-3 . . TRBJ2-3
TGTGCCAGCTCACCGGCCACTCGCACAGATGCGCAGTATTTT CASSPATRTDAQYF TRBV18 . . TRBJ2-3
TGCGCCAGCAGCCCCTGGACGGGTAATGAAAAACTGTTTTTT CASSPWTGNEKLFF TRBV5-1 . . TRBJ1-4
TGTGCCAGCATCTCAGGGTCAGCCCGCAATCAGCCTCAGCATTTT CASISGSARNQPQHF TRBV28 few . TRBJ1-5
TGTGCCAGCAGGGTGGGGGACAGGGTATCACCCCTCCACTTT CASRVGDRVSPLHF TRBV27 . TRBD1 TRBJ1-6
TGTGCCAGCAGTCCCGGGGACAGGGTTGTCGATGAGCAGTTCTTC CASSPGDRVVDEQFF TRBV27 . TRBD1 TRBJ2-1
TGTGCCAGCAGCTTACCAGGGGGCCTTGGGTATGCCTACACCTTC CASSLPGGLGYAYTF TRBV7-9 . TRBD1 TRBJ1-2
TGTGCCAGCAGCCAAGATACCCCCGGGACAGGGTACCGGTCACCCCTCCACTTT CASSQDTPGTGYRSPLHF TRBV4-2 few TRBD1 TRBJ1-6
TGTGCCAGCACAGGACAGCCGCAAGAGACCCAGTACTTC CASTGQPQETQYF TRBV7-2 . . TRBJ2-5
TGCAGTGCCGTGCTCGGGACAATGACTAATTCACCCCTCCACTTT CSAVLGTMTNSPLHF TRBV20-1 . . TRBJ1-6
TGTGCCAGAACTATGGGCTCCTACAATGAGCAGTTCTTC CARTMGSYNEQFF TRBV25-1 . . TRBJ2-1
TGTGCCAGCAGCCTAAGGACGGACACTCTCTCCTACAATGAGCAGTACTTC CASSLRTDTLSYNEQYF TRBV5-6 . . TRBJ2-7
TGCGTCAGCAGCCTGGACAGGGAAAGAGACTATGGCTACACCTTC CVSSLDRERDYGYTF TRBV4-1 few TRBD1 TRBJ1-2
TGTGCCAGCCGAGCCAGCCCAGGGGGCCTCACTGAAGCTTTCTTT CASRASPGGLTEAFF TRBV13 . TRBD1 TRBJ1-1
TGCGCCAGCAGCCAGGACAGGGGGCAGACTGAAGCTTTCTTT CASSQDRGQTEAFF TRBV5-1 . TRBD1 TRBJ1-1
TGTGCCAGCAGCCAAGATCCAGCGGGGTCAGCAACAGATACGCAGTATTTT CASSQDPAGSATDTQYF TRBV4-2 few TRBD2 TRBJ2-3
TGCAGTGCTAGATCGTTCGGGCCAATGAACACTGAAGCTTTCTTT CSARSFGPMNTEAFF TRBV20-1 . . TRBJ1-1
TGTGCCAGCAGTCCGGACAGGGTGACCTTTGGCTACACCTTC CASSPDRVTFGYTF TRBV6-5 . TRBD1 TRBJ1-2
TGTGCCAGCAAATCCCAAAAGGCAGGGACTGAAGCTTTCTTT CASKSQKAGTEAFF TRBV6-6 once . TRBJ1-1
TGTGCCAGCAGCCGCTGGGACGGAAATGAAAAACTGTTTTTT CASSRWDGNEKLFF TRBV7-6 . . TRBJ1-4
TGTGCCAGCAGCCAAGAAAGGGGGAACGGCTACACCTTC CASSQERGNGYTF TRBV4-2 few . TRBJ1-2
TGTGCCAGCAGGATGGGACACTTTACTAACTATGGCTACACCTTC CASRMGHFTNYGYTF TRBV6-2/TRBV6-3 few . TRBJ1-2
TGTGCCAGCACTCTTCTCGGGGAGCTGTTTTTT CASTLLGELFF TRBV12-3/TRBV12-4 . . TRBJ2-2
TGTGCCAGCAGCGTCCTCTATTTCAGGGACGGAGCCAATCAGCCCCAGCATTTT CASSVLYFRDGANQPQHF TRBV7-8 . . TRBJ1-5
TGTGCCAGCAGCTTGACAGGGGGCGAGAATGATGGCTACACCTTC CASSLTGGENDGYTF TRBV5-5 few TRBD1 TRBJ1-2